A selection of T cell receptor beta chains follows, all from one sample in a study of T cells in Graves' hyperthyroidism and ophthalmopathy. TCRdb fed the multiplex PCR reads into MiXCR, producing one record per CDR3 protein. This table holds about 600,000 distinct CDR3 sequences, roughly 16% found once. Sequencing was carried out using blood. Receptors originate from a woman in her thirties or forties with Graves' ophthalmopathy. CDR3s include the opening cysteine and the closing phenylalanine or tryptophan. The order of the fields is CDR3 protein, V gene, J gene.

cdr3_aa: CASSLTGQPNSPLHF; v_call: TRBV11-3; j_call: TRBJ1-6
cdr3_aa: CASSEGLAYNEQFF; v_call: TRBV9; j_call: TRBJ2-1
cdr3_aa: CASSLNLYTGNTIYF; v_call: TRBV7-8; j_call: TRBJ1-3
cdr3_aa: CSAFHRLAGEYIGQETQYF; v_call: TRBV20-1; j_call: TRBJ2-5
cdr3_aa: CATSRAASTDTQYF; v_call: TRBV24-1; j_call: TRBJ2-3
cdr3_aa: CASSSSGTGKNTEAFF; v_call: TRBV5-1; j_call: TRBJ1-1
cdr3_aa: CASSLAGTPNYGYTF; v_call: TRBV5-1; j_call: TRBJ1-2
cdr3_aa: CASSQEWLGAVSEQYF; v_call: TRBV4-2; j_call: TRBJ2-7
cdr3_aa: CSARDDRDYEQYF; v_call: TRBV20-1; j_call: TRBJ2-7
cdr3_aa: CATGGPPTGEQYF; v_call: TRBV2; j_call: TRBJ2-7
cdr3_aa: CASSGGLVTGELFF; v_call: TRBV7-2; j_call: TRBJ2-2
cdr3_aa: CSARPHGNTEAFF; v_call: TRBV20-1; j_call: TRBJ1-1
cdr3_aa: CSAPGEGNGYTF; v_call: TRBV20-1; j_call: TRBJ1-2
cdr3_aa: CASSWTWPDTQYF; v_call: TRBV11-2; j_call: TRBJ2-3
cdr3_aa: CASSLESGGALNTDTQYF; v_call: TRBV12-3/TRBV12-4; j_call: TRBJ2-3
cdr3_aa: CASSLGPANTEAFF; v_call: TRBV11-1; j_call: TRBJ1-1
cdr3_aa: CASSLRDTLAGRYGEQFF; v_call: TRBV28; j_call: TRBJ2-1
cdr3_aa: CASSEIRGEKETQYF; v_call: TRBV2; j_call: TRBJ2-5
cdr3_aa: CASSLVASGAPGETQYF; v_call: TRBV5-1; j_call: TRBJ2-5
cdr3_aa: CASNNRGDIQYF; v_call: TRBV3-1; j_call: TRBJ2-4